This T cell receptor beta chain was captured in a study of patients and donors after allogeneic stem cell transplantation. Via MiXCR, TCRdb re-called the RT-PCR reads, giving one row per CDR3 protein. The sample lists some 150,000 distinct CDR3 sequences; 30% to 45% were seen once. Germline CDR1 and CDR2: SGHRS and YFSETQ. This CDR3 comprises 14 residues. Trimming pared 0 bases from V and 1 base from J, leaving 5 bases between. This clonotype was found once. Sequencing was carried out using blood, either unsorted or a sorted T cell fraction (not recorded which). The chain couples TRBV5-1 to TRBJ2-4; D uncertain. The source of this sequence is a human donor who was either an allogeneic HSCT recipient or a stem cell or donor lymphocyte infusion donor (not recorded which). It is not recorded whose cells these are; they may come from a transplant donor. Here the CDR3 reads CASSLEVAKNIQYF. The CDR3 coding sequence is TGCGCCAGCAGCTTGGAGGTTGCCAAAAACATTCAGTACTTC.